The T cell receptor (beta chain) under discussion was sequenced for a study of human T cells and chemical hapten exposure. As for time point: patch test 2, 6 weeks after DPC sensitization. Treatment specified: therapeutic diphenylcyclopropenone sensitization with weekly scalp DPC. V lost 4 bases to trimming and J lost 5 bases, with 6 bases between them. This CDR3 is 12 amino acids long. Germline V lookup: CDR1 SGHNT, CDR2 YYREEE (reference sequence). A single record per CDR3 protein comes from TCRdb applying MiXCR to the RACE reads. The sample contains some 54,000 distinct CDR3 sequences, just under 10% of which appear only once.

Here the sequenced sample was whole blood, taken in connection with sensitization to the hapten diphenylcyclopropenone (DPC). The gene calls are TRBV5-4 and TRBJ2-2; D not resolved. This sequence originates from a woman aged 45-65 years with alopecia areata. Some clones in this sample may be carry-over from other donors' samples. CDR3 in DNA: TGTGCCAGCAGCCTCAAAACCGGGGAGCTGTTTTTT. It encodes CASSLKTGELFF.